Below, 26 T cell receptor beta chains from the same sample are listed, as sequenced in a study of T cell responses to AZD1222 COVID-19 vaccine. TCRdb's table, derived via immunoSEQ multiplex PCR, lists solely in-frame clones and lacks some. The sample contains approximately 150,000 clones, 85% to 90% of which appear only once. The sample here was peripheral blood, taken 28 days after the second AZD1222 dose. The source is an adult who received the AZD1222 COVID-19 vaccine.

The chain recombines TRBV5-1 with TRBJ1-2; 11 bases map to TRBD1. From germline, CDR1 is SGHRS and CDR2 YFSETQ. V dropped 3 bases and J dropped 2; count of bases not matched to a gene: 3. This CDR3 has 15 amino acids. The CDR3 reads CASSSGTGGNYGYTF. The CDR3 DNA is TGCGCCAGCAGCTCAGGGACAGGGGGGAACTATGGCTACACCTTC.

This rearrangement joins TRBV11-2 to TRBJ1-1; unclear D gene. This CDR3 has 12 amino acids. In germline, CDR1 is SGHAT, CDR2 FQNNGV. Trimming shortened V by 4 bases and J by 7 bases, and 10 bases separated the two germline ends. CDR3 in DNA: TGTGCCAGCAGCTATGGACCGAGTGAAGCTTTCTTT. This codes for CASSYGPSEAFF. Supplemented by reference TRBV11-2 and TRBJ1-1, the full variable domain reads EAGVAQSPRYKIIEKRQSVAFWCNPISGHATLYWYQQILGQGPKLLIQFQNNGVVDDSQLPKDRFSAERLKGVDSTLKIQPAKLEDSAVYLCASSYGPSEAFFGQGTRLTVV.

This sequence joins TRBV28 and TRBJ1-2; D gene unclear. The CDR3 is 16 amino acids. CDR1 and CDR2 (germline): MDHEN, SYDVKM. V was cut by 6 bases and J by 5 bases, with 22 bases left in between. The DNA of the CDR3 is TGTGCCAGCAGCCCCCTGGGTGAAGGGATGACGTATGGCTACACCTTC. Translated, it gives CASSPLGEGMTYGYTF.

The CDR3 DNA sequence: TGTGCCAGCAGCCCTCAGTGGAATCAGCCCCAGCATTTT. It codes for CASSPQWNQPQHF. This chain connects TRBV12-3 or TRBV12-4 to TRBJ1-5; D ambiguous. V was trimmed by 6 bases and J by 4 bases, leaving 10 bases between them. CDR3 size: 13 residues.

The V call is TRBV7-6, the J call TRBJ2-7, with TRBD1 matching over 7 bases. Germline V gene sequence: CDR1 SGHVS, CDR2 FNYEAQ. The CDR3 is made up of 15 amino acids. V shed 0 bases, J shed 6 bases, and the junction held 8 bases outside the gene matches. This chain's CDR3 is CASSLAGGSIGEQYF. For the CDR3, the DNA is TGTGCCAGCAGCTTAGCAGGGGGCTCGATTGGCGAGCAGTACTTC.

This chain connects TRBV5-4 to TRBJ2-3; TRBD2 aligns across 8 bases. The CDR3 is 15 amino acids. Germline-derived CDR1 and CDR2 are SGHNT and YYREEE (reference sequence). V shed 4 bases and J 4 bases; nucleotides not matched to a gene: 8. CDR3 bases: TGTGCCAGCAGCCAGGCGGGACTAGGGGCAGATACGCAGTATTTT. Its translation: CASSQAGLGADTQYF.

The gene calls are TRBV27 and TRBJ1-6; 9 positions match TRBD1. Germline CDR1 MNHEY, CDR2 SMNVEV (reference sequence). This CDR3 spans 15 amino acids. V lost 5 bases to trimming and J lost 8 bases; unmatched junction nucleotides: 7. CDR3: CASSLGQGIYSPLHF. The CDR3 DNA reads as TGTGCCAGCAGTCTAGGACAGGGGATTTATTCACCCCTCCACTTT.

The chain uses TRBV5-1 and TRBJ2-7; no clear D gene. This CDR3 contains 15 residues. CDR1 SGHRS and CDR2 YFSETQ come from the germline V gene. V lost 1 base and J 2 bases, leaving 13 bases between the germline ends. CDR3 loop: CASSLSYSGAYEQYF. In nucleotides, the CDR3 is TGCGCCAGCAGCTTGTCATACAGTGGGGCCTACGAGCAGTACTTC.

The V gene is TRBV19, the J gene TRBJ1-2; D is unclear. There are 13 residues in the CDR3. Germline CDR1 and CDR2: LNHDA and SQIVND (reference sequence). With 3 bases removed from V and 5 bases from J, the gap between germline ends came to 10 bases. The CDR3 is CASSITEIYGYTF. CDR3 in DNA: TGTGCCAGTAGTATTACTGAGATTTATGGCTACACCTTC.

The chain couples TRBV5-1 to TRBJ2-7, with D perhaps matching TRBD1 or TRBD2 (6 bases each). CDR1 SGHRS and CDR2 YFSETQ come from the germline V gene. The CDR3 spans 15 residues. V was shortened by 4 bases and J by 2 bases, with 16 bases between the two germline ends. The CDR3 is CASSRSPGGTYEQYF. The CDR3 nucleotides are TGCGCCAGCAGCCGGAGTCCCGGGGGCACCTACGAGCAGTACTTC. The full variable domain, in which reference TRBV5-1 and TRBJ2-7 provide the parts outside the CDR3, is KAGVTQTPRYLIKTRGQQVTLSCSPISGHRSVSWYQQTPGQGLQFLFEYFSETQRNKGNFPGRFSGRQFSNSRSEMNVSTLELGDSALYLCASSRSPGGTYEQYFGPGTRLTVT.

The J gene is TRBJ1-2, the V gene TRBV2, with D perhaps TRBD1 (6 bases). Germline CDR1 is SNHLY and CDR2 is FYNNEI. Trimming took off 3 bases at V and 5 bases at J, with 19 bases between the two ends. The CDR3 is made up of 16 amino acids. This CDR3 reads CASSDIARGRGYGYTF. Written as DNA, the CDR3 is TGTGCCAGCAGTGATATCGCCCGGGGCAGGGGATATGGCTACACCTTC.

The rearrangement links TRBV4-2 to TRBJ2-7, with 7 bases identical to TRBD1. Germline loops: CDR1 LGHNA, CDR2 YNFKEQ. CDR3 size: 13 residues. After removal of 2 bases from V and 4 bases from J, the junction contained 2 bases not matched to a gene. CDR3 nucleotides: TGTGCCAGCAGCCAATCACAGGGGTACGAGCAGTACTTC. Encoded protein: CASSQSQGYEQYF.

The chain joins TRBV20-1 to TRBJ2-1, with TRBD2 as a possible D gene (5 bases). The CDR3 runs 11 residues. Between the trimmed V and J ends, which lost 3 bases and 14 bases, there was a span of 14 bases. Germline V gives CDR1 DFQATT, CDR2 SNEGSKA (reference sequence). The CDR3 region is CSARDNGREFF. In DNA form, the CDR3 reads TGCAGTGCTAGGGATAATGGGCGGGAGTTCTTC.

The chain employs TRBV18 and TRBJ1-3; no reliable D call. The germline CDR1 and CDR2 sequences are KGHSH and LQKENI. This CDR3 is 15 amino acids long. Trimming stripped 3 bases from V and 1 base from J, with 10 bases between. CDR3 sequence reads: CASSPVGFSGNTIYF. The DNA for the CDR3 is TGTGCCAGCTCACCGGTGGGGTTTTCTGGAAACACCATATATTTT.

There are a few counts of this clone. V is TRBV9 and J is TRBJ1-4; TRBD1 might be the D (5 bases). This CDR3 has 15 amino acids. V gave up 4 bases and J gave up 5 bases, with 15 bases separating them. CDR1 is SGDLS, CDR2 YYNGEE, per germline. The CDR3 nucleotides read TGTGCCAGCAGCATGTCGGGGGGGATCAATGAAAAACTGTTTTTT. Translated: CASSMSGGINEKLFF.

The chain employs TRBV5-1 and TRBJ2-7, with TRBD2 matching 11 bases. The CDR3 spans 16 residues. Trimming at V came to 4 bases and at J to 6 bases, leaving 12 bases not matched to a gene. CDR1 is SGHRS and CDR2 is YFSETQ in the germline V gene. In DNA form, the CDR3 reads TGCGCCAGCAGCGCCACTTTAGCGGGAGGGGTAAGCGAGCAGTACTTC. As protein: CASSATLAGGVSEQYF.

CDR3 sequence reads: CASRQSGLGPSYEQYF. CDR3 sequence (DNA): TGTGCCAGCAGACAAAGCGGGCTTGGACCTAGCTACGAGCAGTACTTC. The chain carries TRBV27 and TRBJ2-7; a possible D gene is TRBD2 (6 bases). The V gene's germline CDR1 is MNHEY and CDR2 SMNVEV (reference sequence). This CDR3 has 16 residues. Trimming removed 6 bases from V and 3 bases from J, with 21 bases in between.

This chain uses TRBV5-8 with TRBJ1-6; D is possibly TRBD1 (6 bases). The CDR3 is 13 amino acids. V was trimmed by 6 bases and J by 9 bases, leaving 13 bases between them. Germline loops: CDR1 SGHTS, CDR2 YDEGEE. CDR3: CASTLTGASPLHF. The CDR3 bases are TGTGCCAGCACCCTGACGGGGGCTTCACCCCTCCACTTT.

The V and J genes are TRBV14 and TRBJ2-1; D not certain. CDR1 and CDR2 (germline): SGHDN, FVKESK. V lost 4 bases, J lost 5 bases, and 9 bases lay in between. The CDR3 contains 13 residues. The CDR3 loop is CASSPLTHNEQFF. In nucleotides, the CDR3 is TGTGCCAGCAGCCCTCTGACCCACAATGAGCAGTTCTTC.

The CDR3 here is CASSQDPSPLYNEQFF. The CDR3 DNA sequence: TGTGCCAGCAGCCAAGACCCTAGCCCTTTATACAATGAGCAGTTCTTC. The chain couples TRBV3-1 (or the pseudogene TRBV3-2) to TRBJ2-1, with D perhaps matching TRBD2 (5 bases). Germline CDR1 LGHDT, CDR2 YNNKEL (reference sequence). The CDR3 sequence is 16 residues long. V lost 0 bases to trimming and J lost 4 bases, with 13 bases between them.

J is TRBJ2-7 and V is TRBV3-1 (or the pseudogene TRBV3-2); possibly TRBD2 for D (6 bases). Germline V gene sequence: CDR1 LGHDT, CDR2 YNNKEL (reference sequence). The V end was cut by 3 bases, the J end by 10 bases, with 19 bases between. CDR3 length: 14 amino acids. The CDR3 nucleotides are TGTGCCAGCAGCCAGAAGTCCGGGACTGCCTTCCAGTACTTC. This codes for CASSQKSGTAFQYF.

This chain connects TRBV7-2 to TRBJ2-3; 13 bases map to TRBD2. This CDR3 has 16 amino acids. With V trimmed by 5 bases and J by 6 bases, 8 bases remained unmatched. Germline values: CDR1 SGHTA, CDR2 FQGNSA. CDR3 residues: CASSLVGLAGVDTQYF. The CDR3 nucleotides read TGTGCCAGCAGCCTAGTTGGACTAGCGGGGGTTGATACGCAGTATTTT.

This clone came up once. The chain carries TRBV6-1 and TRBJ1-6; perhaps TRBD1 as D (6 bases). Germline V CDR1 and CDR2: MNHNS, SASEGT. The CDR3 spans 15 residues. The germline V and J ends were trimmed by 2 bases and 5 bases, with 10 bases remaining between them. The CDR3, as DNA: TGTGCCAGCAGTGAATCGGGACACGATAATTCACCCCTCCACTTT. Translating it yields CASSESGHDNSPLHF.

The chain couples TRBV5-1 to TRBJ1-6; TRBD1 aligns across 9 bases. Trimming took 2 bases from V and 8 from J; bases not matched to a gene: 2. Germline lookup yields CDR1 SGHRS and CDR2 YFSETQ. The CDR3 runs 14 residues. As DNA, the CDR3 is TGCGCCAGCAGCTTCACAGGGGGCGATTCACCCCTCCACTTT. Its protein product is CASSFTGGDSPLHF.

V gene TRBV7-2 combines with J gene TRBJ2-3; D not certain. The CDR3 consists of 16 residues. CDR1 is SGHTA, CDR2 FQGNSA, per germline. Trimming pared 1 base from V and 2 bases from J, leaving 13 bases between. The CDR3 region has the DNA TGTGCCAGCAGCTTAGGGGTCGCCGTTCCCACAGATACGCAGTATTTT. As protein: CASSLGVAVPTDTQYF.

This chain links TRBV28 with TRBJ2-1; TRBD1 matches at 7 bases. V shed 7 bases and J 6 bases; nucleotides not matched to a gene: 6. This CDR3 comprises 13 residues. CDR1 MDHEN and CDR2 SYDVKM come from the germline V gene. CDR3 nucleotides: TGTGCCAGCATGGGACAGAATATCAATGAGCAGTTCTTC. Protein sequence: CASMGQNINEQFF.